The TCR beta chain under discussion was sequenced for a study of blood T cell repertoires in COVID-19. CDR1 and CDR2 from the germline V gene are SGHRS and YFSETQ. Deletions cut 0 bases from V and 0 bases from J, with 3 bases between. The CDR3 covers 14 residues. Original methodology: Counts of nucleated cells, estimated from reference gene primer amplification, were obtained. Clones were sequenced by immunoSEQ multiplex PCR, and TCRdb holds only the in-frame ones, with some missing. Clone size and V and J calls were adopted from that table, with D and trimming inferred from the DNA. The sample yields approximately 230,000 clones, approximately 90% seen once.

This TCR came from a woman under 40 who had recovered from COVID-19. This chain uses TRBV5-1 with TRBJ2-2; D is undetermined. Sequenced input: PBMCs or T cells enriched from blood (not recorded which). CDR3: CASSLGTNTGELFF. The CDR3 DNA reads as TGCGCCAGCAGCTTGGGTACGAACACCGGGGAGCTGTTTTTT.